These T cell receptor beta chains were read from a single sample in a study of shared clonotypes between healthy human individuals. The data were produced by immunoSEQ multiplex PCR, yet TCRdb's version contains in-frame clones alone and is incomplete. This sample carries roughly 220,000 clones, 50% to 75% of them seen once, and the ten largest clones take over 8.5%. The sequencing input was memory CD4+ T cells sorted from blood. Receptors were obtained from a man in his thirties or forties in good health. Both conserved end residues are part of each CDR3. D genes are given only for firm matches. Expanded clones are given a class, and other clones once, few, many or no size at all.

clone_size	d_call	v_call	j_call	cdr3_nt	cdr3_aa
few	NA	TRBV28	TRBJ1-2	TGTGCCAGCAGTTTGCCAGGAGTCTATGGCTACACCTTC	CASSLPGVYGYTF
few	NA	TRBV19	TRBJ1-5	TGTGCCAGTAGCTGGAGGCAGGGTGGTCAGCCCCAGCATTTT	CASSWRQGGQPQHF
few	NA	TRBV28	TRBJ1-5	TGTGCCAGCAGTTTAGTCATGGGTCATAGCAATCAGCCCCAGCATTTT	CASSLVMGHSNQPQHF
NA	NA	TRBV6-5	TRBJ2-7	TGTGCCAGCAGTTACTCCGGACTTGAGTACTTC	CASSYSGLEYF
NA	TRBD2	TRBV15	TRBJ2-5	TGTGCCACCGGTAGCGGGGCAGGAGAGACCCAGTACTTC	CATGSGAGETQYF
NA	NA	TRBV9	TRBJ2-2	TGTGCCAGCAGCGTAGATAGGGCCCCCGGGGAGCTGTTTTTT	CASSVDRAPGELFF
NA	TRBD2	TRBV14	TRBJ2-1	TGTGCCAGCAGCCTTAGGATGGGACTAGCGGACTACAATGAGCAGTTCTTC	CASSLRMGLADYNEQFF
NA	TRBD1	TRBV6-1	TRBJ2-3	TGTGCCAGCAGGAGGCAGGGGGCAGATACGCAGTATTTT	CASRRQGADTQYF
many	NA	TRBV19	TRBJ1-2	TGTGCCAGTAGTATACAGGCAGCCTATGGCTACACCTTC	CASSIQAAYGYTF
many	NA	TRBV13	TRBJ1-1	TGTGCCAGCAGCTTACGAGGGGAGGACACTGAAGCTTTCTTT	CASSLRGEDTEAFF
NA	TRBD2	TRBV7-7	TRBJ2-5	TGTGCTAGCAGCTCCCTAGCGGGGCAAGAGACCCAGTACTTC	CASSSLAGQETQYF
NA	TRBD2	TRBV27	TRBJ2-7	TGTGCCAGCAGAAGTCTAGCGGGTCCCTCCTACGAGCAGTACTTC	CASRSLAGPSYEQYF
NA	NA	TRBV10-3	TRBJ2-2	TGTGCCACCAGGGACAACGCGAACACCGGGGAGCTGTTTTTT	CATRDNANTGELFF
NA	NA	TRBV29-1	TRBJ2-2	TGCAGCGTGGAGAACACCGGGGAGCTGTTTTTT	CSVENTGELFF
once	NA	TRBV7-9	TRBJ2-2	TGTGCCAGCAGCTTATTGAGGGGTCCCGGGGAGCTGTTTTTT	CASSLLRGPGELFF
NA	NA	TRBV7-2	TRBJ2-2	TGTGCCAGCAGCTTTAGTCTAGCAGGACCGAACACCGGGGAGCTGTTTTTT	CASSFSLAGPNTGELFF
NA	NA	TRBV11-2	TRBJ2-7	TGTGCCAGCAGCTTAGGGAGGGGCCATCCCCCCTACGAGCAGTACTTC	CASSLGRGHPPYEQYF
NA	TRBD1	TRBV5-1	TRBJ2-1	TGCGCCAGCAGTAAGGGACAGCCCTCTGTAGCTTACAATGAGCAGTTCTTC	CASSKGQPSVAYNEQFF
NA	NA	TRBV5-1	TRBJ2-1	TGCGCCAGCAGCCCCGGTGTAGCGGCATACAATGAGCAGTTCTTC	CASSPGVAAYNEQFF
NA	TRBD1	TRBV15	TRBJ2-7	TGTGCCACCAGGAAGGAAGGACAGGGGTCCTACGAGCAGTACTTC	CATRKEGQGSYEQYF
few	NA	TRBV11-3	TRBJ2-5	TGTGCCAGCAGCCCAGGGAGTGGGGAGACCCAGTACTTC	CASSPGSGETQYF
NA	NA	TRBV6-4	TRBJ2-3	TGTGCCAGCAGCCCTGACAGGACTAGCACAGATACGCAGTATTTT	CASSPDRTSTDTQYF
many	NA	TRBV6-1	TRBJ2-1	TGTGCCAGCAGGGGTAGTGGGAATGAGCAGTTCTTC	CASRGSGNEQFF
NA	TRBD2	TRBV7-8	TRBJ2-5	TGTGCCAGCAGCCCCTATCGCCTTCTAGCGGGGAGGATCGGCCAAGAGACCCAGTACTTC	CASSPYRLLAGRIGQETQYF
NA	NA	TRBV5-6	TRBJ2-2	TGTGCCAGCAGCTGGGGACATAAAAACACCGGGGAGCTGTTTTTT	CASSWGHKNTGELFF
NA	NA	TRBV30	TRBJ1-5	TGTGCCTGGAGTGTAAAGTCGGGGGCGCGCCAGCATTTT	CAWSVKSGARQHF
NA	NA	TRBV28	TRBJ1-5	TGTGCCAGCGGAAAGTTGGCCCAGCATTTT	CASGKLAQHF
few	NA	TRBV27	TRBJ2-3	TGTGCCAGCAGTAGAGTAGCGGCCCCAGATACGCAGTATTTT	CASSRVAAPDTQYF
NA	NA	TRBV7-2	TRBJ2-3	TGTGCCAGCAGCCTCCAGGCAGGGATTTCAAACACAGATACGCAGTATTTT	CASSLQAGISNTDTQYF
NA	NA	TRBV7-2	TRBJ2-2	TGTGCCAGCAGCCCCAATCGATCCGGGGAGCTGTTTTTT	CASSPNRSGELFF
NA	TRBD1	TRBV15	TRBJ1-1	TGTGCCACCAGCAGACCGGGACAGGGTAGGGCTGAAGCTTTCTTT	CATSRPGQGRAEAFF
NA	TRBD2	TRBV5-1	TRBJ2-1	TGCGCCAGCACTAATTCTCGATGGACTAGCGTTACGTCCTACAATGAGCAGTTCTTC	CASTNSRWTSVTSYNEQFF
NA	NA	TRBV6-8	TRBJ2-3	TGTGCCAGCAGTTACGCCGGGCTTCACCCTTTAGATACGCAGTATTTT	CASSYAGLHPLDTQYF
NA	NA	TRBV7-2	TRBJ2-7	TGTGCCAGCAGCTTAGGTTATGGGGGCTCGAGGCAGTACTTC	CASSLGYGGSRQYF
few	NA	TRBV28	TRBJ2-1	TGTGCCAGCAGCCGGGGACTGAGAACCTACAATGAGCAGTTCTTC	CASSRGLRTYNEQFF
NA	NA	TRBV19	TRBJ1-5	TGTGCCAGTAGTATGGCCCCACTTGGGAGCTTGTTATATAGCAATCAGCCCCAGCATTTT	CASSMAPLGSLLYSNQPQHF
NA	TRBD1	TRBV11-2	TRBJ2-3	TGTGCCAGCAGCGTCGGGACAGCGTCTAGCACAGATACGCAGTATTTT	CASSVGTASSTDTQYF
NA	TRBD1	TRBV6-6	TRBJ1-1	TGTGCCAGCAGTAAAGGGACAGCAGCCACTGAAGCTTTCTTT	CASSKGTAATEAFF
NA	TRBD1	TRBV29-1	TRBJ2-3	TGCAGCGTTGACCAGGGGGGCACAGATACGCAGTATTTT	CSVDQGGTDTQYF
NA	NA	TRBV19	TRBJ2-2	TGTGCCTCCCTTAGGGGCCGGAACACCGGGGAGCTGTTTTTT	CASLRGRNTGELFF
NA	NA	TRBV11-2	TRBJ1-5	TGTGCCAGCAGCCTCACAGGGTCCCGCAATCAGCCCCAGCATTTT	CASSLTGSRNQPQHF